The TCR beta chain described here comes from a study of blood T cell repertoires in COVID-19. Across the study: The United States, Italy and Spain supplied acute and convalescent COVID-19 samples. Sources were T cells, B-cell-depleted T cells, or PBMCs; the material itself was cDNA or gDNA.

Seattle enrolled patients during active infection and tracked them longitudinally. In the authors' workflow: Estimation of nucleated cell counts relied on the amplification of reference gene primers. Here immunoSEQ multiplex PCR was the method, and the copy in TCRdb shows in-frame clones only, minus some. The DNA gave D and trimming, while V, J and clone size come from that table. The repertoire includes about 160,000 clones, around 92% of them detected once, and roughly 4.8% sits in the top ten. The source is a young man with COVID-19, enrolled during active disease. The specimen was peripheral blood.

CDR3 DNA: TGTGCCAGCAGCTCTGGAGGAGGGAGCACAGATACGCAGTATTTT. It codes for CASSSGGGSTDTQYF. The chain links TRBV7-2 to TRBJ2-3; D is possibly TRBD2 (6 bases). Per the germline V gene, CDR1 is SGHTA and CDR2 is FQGNSA. The V end was cut by 4 bases, the J end by 0 bases, with 11 bases between. CDR3 length: 15 amino acids.